Listed here are 27 T cell receptor beta chains from one sample, sequenced in a study of blood T cell repertoires in COVID-19. Profiled with immunoSEQ multiplex PCR; TCRdb holds only in-frame clones, not every one. The sample yields tens of thousands of clones, about nine tenths seen once. Sequenced sample: peripheral blood. These receptors came from a woman of 80 years or more with acute or convalescent COVID-19.

This chain links TRBV19 with TRBJ1-2, with 7 positions matching TRBD1. This CDR3 is 16 amino acids long. Germline trimming cut 3 bases from V and 0 bases from J; bases unmatched to any gene: 7. Germline loops: CDR1 LNHDA, CDR2 SQIVND (reference sequence). CDR3 bases: TGTGCCAGTAGTATGACCCGACAGGGAGCTAACTATGGCTACACCTTC. As protein: CASSMTRQGANYGYTF.

For this clone: Other nucleotide sequences in the sample specify the same CDR3. The chain employs TRBV7-2 and TRBJ1-2; D call uncertain. Trimming stripped 1 base from V and 2 bases from J, with 8 bases between. Germline V gene sequence: CDR1 SGHTA, CDR2 FQGNSA. The length of the CDR3 is 14 residues. CDR3 bases: TGTGCCAGCAGCTTAGGTGGAGGAAACTATGGCTACACCTTC. Encoded protein: CASSLGGGNYGYTF. The full variable domain, completed using reference TRBV7-2 and TRBJ1-2, is GAGVSQSPSNKVTEKGKDVELRCDPISGHTALYWYRQSLGQGLEFLIYFQGNSAPDKSGLPSDRFSAERTGGSVSTLTIQRTQQEDSAVYLCASSLGGGNYGYTFGSGTRLTVV.

The V and J genes are TRBV7-2 and TRBJ2-1; 11 positions agree with TRBD2. V was clipped by 5 bases and J by 9 bases; unmatched bases: 12. Germline V gives CDR1 SGHTA, CDR2 FQGNSA. The CDR3 has 16 amino acids. In DNA form, the CDR3 reads TGTGCCAGCAGCATCACGGCAACTAGCGGGAGCGGTGAGCAGTTCTTC. Its translation is CASSITATSGSGEQFF. The whole variable domain, filled in from reference TRBV7-2 and TRBJ2-1, reads GAGVSQSPSNKVTEKGKDVELRCDPISGHTALYWYRQSLGQGLEFLIYFQGNSAPDKSGLPSDRFSAERTGGSVSTLTIQRTQQEDSAVYLCASSITATSGSGEQFFGPGTRLTVL.

The chain employs TRBV2 and TRBJ2-1; D is perhaps TRBD1 (6 bases). Germline V gives CDR1 SNHLY, CDR2 FYNNEI. Deletions cut 7 bases from V and 7 bases from J, with 14 bases between. The CDR3 totals 13 residues. The DNA for the CDR3 is TGTGCCAGCACTCCCAAGGGGGTAAATGAGCAGTTCTTC. This translates into CASTPKGVNEQFF.

The chain employs TRBV19 and TRBJ2-2; tentatively, D is TRBD1 (6 bases). Germline assignment: CDR1 LNHDA and CDR2 SQIVND (reference sequence). The CDR3 spans 15 residues. Between the trimmed V and J ends, which lost 5 bases and 0 bases, there was a span of 10 bases. The CDR3 region is CASSGQSANTGELFF. Written as DNA, the CDR3 is TGTGCCAGTAGTGGACAGAGCGCGAACACCGGGGAGCTGTTTTTT.

The rearrangement uses TRBV19 and TRBJ1-1, with 7 bases that match TRBD1. The CDR3 totals 16 residues. V was clipped by 9 bases and J by 0 bases; unmatched bases: 13. CDR1 is LNHDA, CDR2 SQIVND, per germline (reference sequence). CDR3 sequence: CASYTTGMTLNTEAFF. For the CDR3, the DNA is TGTGCCAGCTATACGACAGGGATGACTTTGAACACTGAAGCTTTCTTT.

This chain joins TRBV29-1 and TRBJ2-1; maybe TRBD2 (6 bases). Trimming left V 5 bases short and J 4 bases short, with 12 bases between. Germline V CDR1 and CDR2: SQVTM, ANQGSEA. The CDR3 loop spans 13 amino acids. The CDR3 DNA follows: TGCAGCGTTAGGCGGGGACCTTACAATGAGCAGTTCTTC. Its protein product is CSVRRGPYNEQFF.

This rearrangement joins TRBV15 to TRBJ2-7; 10 positions agree with TRBD2. CDR3 length: 16 residues. Germline V CDR1 and CDR2: LNHNV, YYDKDF (reference sequence). J gave up 1 base and V 5 bases, and 8 bases lay outside the gene matches. CDR3 DNA sequence: TGTGCCACCAGCCGAACTCGGACTAGCGGATCCTACGAGCAGTACTTC. Protein product: CATSRTRTSGSYEQYF.

V usage is TRBV28 and J usage is TRBJ1-2; the match to TRBD1 covers 9 bases. The CDR3 is 14 residues long. Per germline, CDR1 MDHEN and CDR2 SYDVKM. The V and J ends lost 6 bases and 5 bases, in that order; junction bases with no gene match: 7. This CDR3 is CASRIQGALYGYTF. CDR3 nucleotides: TGTGCCAGCAGGATACAGGGGGCATTATATGGCTACACCTTC.

The V gene is TRBV29-1, the J gene TRBJ1-2; weak D call: TRBD1 (5 bases). Germline V gene lookup returns CDR1 SQVTM and CDR2 ANQGSEA. The CDR3 is made up of 12 amino acids. Between the trimmed V and J ends, which lost 3 bases and 8 bases, there was a span of 13 bases. The CDR3 nucleotides read TGCAGCGTTGATGGGGCGCCGTGGGGCTACACCTTC. Its protein is CSVDGAPWGYTF.

V gene TRBV25-1 combines with J gene TRBJ2-1, with a possible D match to TRBD2 (7 bases). Trimming stripped 6 bases from V and 7 bases from J, with 19 bases between. The germline V gene has CDR1 MGHDK and CDR2 SYGVNS. The CDR3 is 15 amino acids. CDR3 in amino acids: CASSVYGGRGNEQFF. The CDR3 DNA follows: TGTGCCAGCAGCGTTTACGGGGGGAGGGGGAATGAGCAGTTCTTC.

This rearrangement joins TRBV2 to TRBJ2-2, with D perhaps TRBD2 (6 bases). This CDR3 spans 17 amino acids. Germline-derived CDR1 and CDR2 are SNHLY and FYNNEI. Trimming cost V 8 bases and J 3 bases, with 22 bases left between them. In DNA, the CDR3 is TGTGCCAGCGGGGACCGGTTTTTGAGGAGGGACACCGGGGAGCTGTTTTTT. This gives the protein CASGDRFLRRDTGELFF.

The V call is TRBV7-2, the J call TRBJ2-2; no clear D gene. The CDR3 is made up of 16 amino acids. The germline gives CDR1 SGHTA, CDR2 FQGNSA. The V end lost 4 bases, the J end lost 6 bases, and 18 bases lay between the germline ends. The CDR3 region is CASSSRPPGNPGELFF. In nucleotides, the CDR3 is TGTGCCAGCAGCTCCCGGCCCCCAGGCAATCCCGGGGAGCTGTTTTTT.

The chain combines TRBV7-2 with TRBJ2-6; 11 positions match TRBD1. The germline V gene encodes CDR1 SGHTA and CDR2 FQGNSA. V lost 4 bases, J lost 4 bases, and 6 bases stayed unmatched. There are 17 residues in the CDR3. DNA for the CDR3: TGTGCCAGCAGCTCTGGACAGGGGGCGTCCGGGGCCAACGTCCTGACTTTC. This sequence encodes CASSSGQGASGANVLTF.

This chain links TRBV3-1 (or the pseudogene TRBV3-2) with TRBJ2-2, with D perhaps TRBD1 (6 bases). Germline CDR1 is LGHDT and CDR2 is YNNKEL (reference sequence). Trimming pared 4 bases from V and 0 bases from J, leaving 12 bases between. This CDR3 region has 16 residues. As DNA, the CDR3 is TGTGCCAGCAGCCCCTCCGGGACAACGAACACCGGGGAGCTGTTTTTT. As protein: CASSPSGTTNTGELFF.

The chain joins TRBV2 to TRBJ2-5; a possible D gene is TRBD2 (5 bases). V dropped 1 base and J dropped 3 bases, with 12 bases sitting between them. This CDR3 is built from 15 residues. From germline, CDR1 is SNHLY and CDR2 FYNNEI. The CDR3: CASSEEEGVEETQYF. CDR3 in DNA: TGTGCCAGCAGTGAAGAAGAGGGTGTGGAAGAGACCCAGTACTTC.

The J gene is TRBJ2-7, the V gene TRBV30; D not resolved. The CDR3 is 14 amino acids. V lost 7 bases to trimming and J lost 2 bases, with 18 bases between them. From germline, CDR1 is GTSNPN and CDR2 SVGIG (reference sequence). The CDR3 protein is CASWPLPPTYEQYF. CDR3 DNA: TGTGCCTCATGGCCGCTCCCTCCCACCTACGAGCAGTACTTC.

The CDR3 DNA follows: TGTGCCAGCACCCAGGGCAGATTTAACTATGGCTACACCTTC. Residues: CASTQGRFNYGYTF. The chain joins TRBV7-8 to TRBJ1-2, with D possibly TRBD1 on 5 matching bases. With 7 bases removed from V and 1 base from J, the gap between germline ends came to 13 bases. CDR1 SGHVS and CDR2 FQNEAQ come from the germline V gene. The CDR3 totals 14 residues. The full variable domain, completed using reference TRBV7-8 and TRBJ1-2, is GAGVSQSPRYKVAKRGQDVALRCDPISGHVSLFWYQQALGQGPEFLTYFQNEAQLDKSGLPSDRFFAERPEGSVSTLKIQRTQQEDSAVYLCASTQGRFNYGYTFGSGTRLTVV.

The chain carries TRBV19 and TRBJ2-3; possible D gene TRBD2, 6 bases. V lost 1 base and J lost 0, with 8 bases in between. CDR1 is LNHDA, CDR2 SQIVND, per germline (reference sequence). This CDR3 contains 15 residues. CDR3 in amino acids: CASSIGGGSTDTQYF. The CDR3 coding sequence is TGTGCCAGTAGTATAGGCGGAGGGAGCACAGATACGCAGTATTTT.

This chain uses TRBV30 with TRBJ2-3, with 10 bases identical to TRBD2. After removal of 0 bases from V and 0 bases from J, the junction contained 6 bases not matched to a gene. From germline, CDR1 is GTSNPN and CDR2 SVGIG (reference sequence). This CDR3 spans 17 amino acids. In nucleotides, the CDR3 is TGTGCCTGGAGTGTAATGCGGACTAGCGGTAGCACAGATACGCAGTATTTT. It encodes CAWSVMRTSGSTDTQYF.

The chain is built from TRBV27 and TRBJ2-7; TRBD2 aligns across 11 bases. Germline CDR1 reads MNHEY; CDR2 reads SMNVEV (reference sequence). V dropped 2 bases and J dropped 7; count of bases not matched to a gene: 16. The CDR3 extends over 18 amino acids. The CDR3 DNA reads as TGTGCCAGCAGTTTAAGCTCGGCGCGTGTAGCGGGAGGGCGTGAGCAGTACTTC. Its translation is CASSLSSARVAGGREQYF.

This clone showed up just once. This sequence joins TRBV11-2 and TRBJ1-5, with TRBD1 matching 12 bases. The CDR3 is 16 residues long. The V segment lost 0 bases and the J segment 7 bases; nucleotides outside the gene matches: 4. The germline V gene has CDR1 SGHAT and CDR2 FQNNGV. CDR3 DNA: TGTGCCAGCAGCTTAGATCCGGGACAGGGGGCGCAGCCCCAGCATTTT. Translated, it gives CASSLDPGQGAQPQHF.

The DNA for the CDR3 is TGTGCCAGCAGCCATTCAGACAGGGCGGAGACCCAGTACTTC. It yields the protein CASSHSDRAETQYF. The chain carries TRBV14 and TRBJ2-5; 7 bases line up with TRBD1. The CDR3 contains 14 residues. The J segment lost 5 bases and the V segment lost 3 bases, leaving 6 bases of the junction unmatched. Germline-derived CDR1 and CDR2 are SGHDN and FVKESK.

The chain uses TRBV5-5 and TRBJ2-7, with a possible D match to TRBD2 (6 bases). Per the germline V gene, CDR1 is SGHKS and CDR2 is YYEKEE (reference sequence). This CDR3 is built from 15 residues. V lost 4 bases and J lost 4, with 18 bases in between. For the CDR3, the DNA is TGTGCCAGCAGCAAGGGAGGTTCGGGCGAGTACGAGCAGTACTTC. It encodes CASSKGGSGEYEQYF.

The rearrangement uses TRBV12-3 or TRBV12-4 and TRBJ2-1, with TRBD2 matching 9 bases. The V gene end was trimmed by 6 bases and the J gene end by 7 bases; junction bases not matched to a gene: 4. This CDR3 region has 13 residues. The DNA for the CDR3 is TGTGCCAGCAGGGTAGCGGGAGTTAATGAGCAGTTCTTC. This codes for CASRVAGVNEQFF.

The gene calls are TRBV5-1 and TRBJ2-2; D might be TRBD1 (5 bases). The CDR3 is made up of 15 amino acids. Germline loops: CDR1 SGHRS, CDR2 YFSETQ. V shed 4 bases and J shed 4 bases, with 14 bases lying between them. CDR3 sequence: CASSREGVGTGELFF. In DNA, the CDR3 is TGCGCCAGCAGCCGAGAAGGGGTCGGCACCGGGGAGCTGTTTTTT.

The rearrangement links TRBV10-3 to TRBJ2-7; TRBD2 aligns across 12 bases. J gave up 7 bases and V 4 bases, and 8 bases lay outside the gene matches. The CDR3 extends over 15 amino acids. Germline-derived CDR1 and CDR2 are ENHRY and SYGVKD. The CDR3 nucleotides read TGTGCCATCAGTGCCTCTAGCGGGAGGGCCGGTGAGCAGTACTTC. Amino acids: CAISASSGRAGEQYF.